Each of the 18 T cell receptor beta chains below was sequenced from the same sample in a study of blood T cell repertoires in COVID-19. TCRdb keeps only in-frame clones here, not all; method: immunoSEQ multiplex PCR. The sample has approximately 150,000 clones, roughly 84% seen once. The specimen was peripheral blood. These TCRs come from a man aged 25 to 40 with COVID-19, enrolled during active disease.

The V gene is TRBV12-5, the J gene TRBJ2-2, with D maybe TRBD1 (6 bases). The CDR3 covers 16 residues. Germline assignment: CDR1 LGHNT and CDR2 FRNRAP. Trimming stripped 2 bases from V and 0 bases from J, with 10 bases between. CDR3 sequence (DNA): TGTGCTAGTGGTTTGATACAGGGACCGAACACCGGGGAGCTGTTTTTT. Encoded protein: CASGLIQGPNTGELFF.

The chain links TRBV7-5 to TRBJ2-5; the table's D gene call, TRBD1, was not cross checked with the DNA. TRBV7-5 is a pseudogene. This CDR3 region has 16 residues. As DNA, the CDR3 is TGTGCCAGAAGCCCGGAACGACACAAAAGTATCGAGACCCAGTACTTC. The encoded protein is CARSPERHKSIETQYF.

The chain carries TRBV18 and TRBJ1-1; 9 nucleotides match TRBD1. Trimming removed 3 bases from V and 4 bases from J; junction bases left unmatched: 6. Germline V gene sequence: CDR1 KGHSH, CDR2 LQKENI. The CDR3 length is 15 residues. CDR3 amino acids: CASSPTGTGSTEAFF. In DNA form, the CDR3 reads TGTGCCAGCTCACCTACCGGGACAGGGAGCACTGAAGCTTTCTTT. Full variable domain (remainder filled in from reference TRBV18 and TRBJ1-1): NAGVMQNPRHLVRRRGQEARLRCSPMKGHSHVYWYRQLPEEGLKFMVYLQKENIIDESGMPKERFSAEFPKEGPSILRIQQVVRGDSAAYFCASSPTGTGSTEAFFGQGTRLTVV.

The chain uses TRBV11-2 and TRBJ2-4; 8 nucleotides align to TRBD1. Germline CDR1 and CDR2: SGHAT and FQNNGV. The CDR3 consists of 13 residues. V shed 6 bases, J shed 7 bases, and the junction held 5 bases outside the gene matches. The CDR3 DNA sequence: TGTGCCAGCAGTTTGGGACAGGCCAACATTCAGTACTTC. Translating it yields CASSLGQANIQYF.

The rearrangement joins TRBV12-3 or TRBV12-4 to TRBJ1-1; D uncertain. CDR3 length equals 13 residues. V gave up 1 base and J gave up 2 bases, with 5 bases separating them. In DNA, the CDR3 is TGTGCCAGCAGTTTAGACAGCAACACTGAAGCTTTCTTT. Translated, it gives CASSLDSNTEAFF.

The V call is TRBV25-1, the J call TRBJ2-7; 7 nucleotides line up with TRBD2. Per germline, CDR1 MGHDK and CDR2 SYGVNS. The CDR3 consists of 13 residues. The ends lost 5 bases at V and 0 bases at J; junction bases unmatched: 1. The CDR3 here is CASSPSGSYEQYF. CDR3 bases: TGTGCCAGCAGTCCTAGCGGCTCCTACGAGCAGTACTTC.

This clone was detected only once. The V and J genes are TRBV7-9 and TRBJ2-6; TRBD1 matches at 7 bases. The CDR3 is made up of 16 amino acids. Germline V lookup: CDR1 SEHNR, CDR2 FQNEAQ (reference sequence). V was pared by 5 bases and J by 0 bases, with 4 bases of the junction left unmatched. CDR3: CASSQGVPSGANVLTF. For the CDR3, the DNA is TGTGCCAGCAGCCAGGGGGTTCCCTCTGGGGCCAACGTCCTGACTTTC.

This clone was seen more than once but under ten times. The rearrangement joins TRBV5-8 to TRBJ2-5; possibly TRBD1 for D (6 bases). V dropped 4 bases and J dropped 5 bases, with 18 bases sitting between them. Germline V gene data show CDR1 as SGHTS and CDR2 as YDEGEE. The CDR3 contains 15 residues. In DNA, the CDR3 is TGTGCCAGCAGCGGTCAAACAGGGTTCGGGGAGACCCAGTACTTC. It codes for CASSGQTGFGETQYF.

The chain has TRBV3-1 (or the pseudogene TRBV3-2) and TRBJ2-7; the match to TRBD1 covers 7 bases. There are 18 residues in the CDR3. V shed 0 bases, J shed 1 base, and the junction held 12 bases outside the gene matches. The germline V gene encodes CDR1 LGHDT and CDR2 YNNKEL (reference sequence). CDR3 in DNA: TGTGCCAGCAGCCAAGACCCAGCTCGATACAGGGGTTCCTACGAGCAGTACTTC. Its translation is CASSQDPARYRGSYEQYF.

This chain joins TRBV7-2 and TRBJ1-1; possible D gene TRBD1, 6 bases. V lost 5 bases to trimming and J lost 0 bases, with 16 bases between them. Germline CDR1 reads SGHTA; CDR2 reads FQGNSA. The CDR3 runs 16 residues. The CDR3, as DNA: TGTGCCAGCAGCCGGGGGGGCGGATTCATGAACACTGAAGCTTTCTTT. This translates into CASSRGGGFMNTEAFF.

This sequence joins TRBV10-3 and TRBJ1-6, with 7 bases identical to TRBD1. This CDR3 comprises 14 residues. The J segment lost 14 bases and the V segment lost 10 bases, leaving 17 bases of the junction unmatched. Germline values: CDR1 ENHRY, CDR2 SYGVKD. CDR3 coding DNA: TGTGCCACCCTCGGGACAGACTCTAGGCGGGCCCTCCACTTT. Translating gives CATLGTDSRRALHF.

This chain links TRBV9 with TRBJ2-7, with 8 bases lining up with TRBD1. This CDR3 has 15 residues. The junction had 4 bases not matched to a gene; V was cut back by 0 bases and J by 2 bases. The germline CDR1 and CDR2 sequences are SGDLS and YYNGEE. CDR3 residues: CASSVVGDRTYEQYF. DNA for the CDR3: TGTGCCAGCAGCGTAGTTGGGGACAGGACCTACGAGCAGTACTTC.

The CDR3 here is CASSPPGTGDTGELFF. The CDR3 DNA reads TGTGCCAGCAGCCCACCCGGGACAGGGGACACCGGGGAGCTGTTTTTT. This chain links TRBV7-9 with TRBJ2-2; 10 nucleotides agree with TRBD1. Germline trimming cut 5 bases from V and 3 bases from J; bases unmatched to any gene: 6. Germline CDR1 is SEHNR and CDR2 is FQNEAQ (reference sequence). The CDR3 spans 16 residues.

The chain has TRBV5-8 and TRBJ2-1, with 10 bases that match TRBD2. V gave up 0 bases and J gave up 8 bases; unmatched junction bases: 2. Germline V gives CDR1 SGHTS, CDR2 YDEGEE. This CDR3 region has 14 residues. CDR3 DNA: TGTGCCAGCAGCTTGGGTCTAGCGGGAGATGAGCAGTTCTTC. This gives the protein CASSLGLAGDEQFF.

This clone was seen once. The chain recombines TRBV28 with TRBJ1-2, with unresolved D. The CDR3 is 15 amino acids. V lost 2 bases to trimming and J lost 8 bases, with 18 bases between them. Germline V gene data show CDR1 as MDHEN and CDR2 as SYDVKM. This chain's CDR3 is CASSLKRRREFGYTF. In DNA form, the CDR3 reads TGTGCCAGCAGTTTAAAAAGACGGAGGGAGTTCGGCTACACCTTC.

V gene TRBV27 combines with J gene TRBJ2-7, with 7 bases identical to TRBD1. Germline V gene lookup returns CDR1 MNHEY and CDR2 SMNVEV (reference sequence). The J segment lost 0 bases and the V segment lost 5 bases, leaving 1 base of the junction unmatched. This CDR3 has 13 residues. In nucleotides, the CDR3 is TGTGCCAGCAGTCGGGACAGCTCCTACGAGCAGTACTTC. The encoded protein is CASSRDSSYEQYF.

This clone was recorded once. J is TRBJ1-5 and V is TRBV2, with D possibly TRBD1 on 5 matching bases. The ends were cut back, 6 bases at V and 6 bases at J, with 18 bases in the middle. CDR1 and CDR2 (germline): SNHLY, FYNNEI. This CDR3 is 15 amino acids long. The CDR3 DNA sequence: TGTGCCAGCAGCCGGACTGTCCCCGGGGGTCAGCCCCAGCATTTT. Protein: CASSRTVPGGQPQHF.

For the CDR3, the DNA is TGTGCCAGCAGCTTACCCCCTGGAGGAGACAATTCCTACGAGCAGTACTTC. As protein: CASSLPPGGDNSYEQYF. The chain carries TRBV7-3 and TRBJ2-7, with D perhaps matching TRBD2 (5 bases). V was cut by 2 bases and J by 1 base, with 18 bases left in between. The CDR3 contains 17 residues. The germline V gene has CDR1 SGHTA and CDR2 FQGTGA. Looking up the rest from reference TRBV7-3 and TRBJ2-7 gives the full variable domain: GAGVSQTPSNKVTEKGKYVELRCDPISGHTALYWYRQSLGQGPEFLIYFQGTGAADDSGLPNDRFFAVRPEGSVSTLKIQRTERGDSAVYLCASSLPPGGDNSYEQYFGPGTRLTVT.